Presented here are 25 T cell receptor beta chains from one specimen sequenced in a study of T-cell reconstitution after alpha-beta-depleted transplantation in children (dated by TCRdb to 2015 to 2016). Receptors were amplified or captured by PCR. Instrument used: Illumina HiSeq 2500. TCR libraries were prepared with molecular barcoding, using unique molecular identifiers to normalize TCRbeta repertoire quantification. Starting from the raw public reads, TCRdb applied fastp trimming at Q25, assembled clones with MiXCR and retained in-frame beta chains. Rows matching on CDR3 protein sequence are summarized as one entry with the most common DNA and genes. The sample table contains hundreds of thousands of distinct CDR3 sequences; only one count was recorded for 10% to 15% of them. The top ten clones comprise 0.79% of the sample. Reading the label with the study, this specimen's treatment or condition is: allogeneic hematopoietic cell transplantation with graft depleted of TCRalphabeta T cells and CD19 B cells.

Specimen: PBMCs, collected before TCRalphabeta/CD19-depleted stem cell transplant. Receptors were obtained from a girl between 2 and 10 years old with congenital amegakaryocytic thrombocytopenia, due to receive a stem cell transplant.

The CDR3 protein is CASSLAGGLAETDTQYF. In DNA form, the CDR3 reads TGCGCCAGCAGCTTGGCCGGGGGACTAGCGGAGACAGATACGCAGTATTTT. The chain joins TRBV5-1 to TRBJ2-3; 11 positions match TRBD2. Germline CDR1 SGHRS, CDR2 YFSETQ. The junction had 6 bases not matched to a gene; V was cut back by 0 bases and J by 3 bases. The CDR3 runs to 17 residues.

The chain is built from TRBV5-5 and TRBJ1-5; 7 positions agree with TRBD1. Per germline, CDR1 SGHKS and CDR2 YYEKEE (reference sequence). The junction had 8 bases not matched to a gene; V was cut back by 5 bases and J by 6 bases. The CDR3 totals 14 residues. CDR3 sequence (DNA): TGTGCCAGCAGGGAGACAGGGAACGGTCAGCCCCAGCATTTT. It encodes CASRETGNGQPQHF.

This clonotype was counted ten times or more. The rearrangement joins TRBV11-2 to TRBJ2-2; D unresolved. The V end lost 2 bases, the J end lost 1 base, and 20 bases lay between the germline ends. This CDR3 spans 19 amino acids. Germline V gives CDR1 SGHAT, CDR2 FQNNGV. The CDR3 DNA sequence: TGTGCCAGCAGCTTATACCCCCGACTGGCCCCGGGGAACACCGGGGAGCTGTTTTTT. This gives the protein CASSLYPRLAPGNTGELFF.

Many counts were recorded for this clonotype. This chain links TRBV5-1 with TRBJ2-1; maybe TRBD2 (5 bases). From germline, CDR1 is SGHRS and CDR2 YFSETQ. This CDR3 is 13 amino acids long. The ends were cut back, 0 bases at V and 5 bases at J, with 6 bases in the middle. The DNA for the CDR3 is TGCGCCAGCAGCTTGGTTAGCGACAATGAGCAGTTCTTC. It is translated as CASSLVSDNEQFF.

This clonotype has just a few counts. The chain couples TRBV20-1 to TRBJ2-1; 10 bases are shared with TRBD1. Trimming cost V 6 bases and J 6 bases; bases outside gene matches: 2. Per germline, CDR1 DFQATT and CDR2 SNEGSKA (reference sequence). CDR3 length: 12 amino acids. CDR3 loop: CSADRGANEQFF. CDR3 sequence (DNA): TGCAGTGCGGACAGGGGGGCCAATGAGCAGTTCTTC.

The rearrangement joins TRBV5-1 to TRBJ2-1, with D perhaps TRBD2 (5 bases). This CDR3 has 19 amino acids. CDR1 SGHRS and CDR2 YFSETQ come from the germline V gene. V was shortened by 0 bases and J by 4 bases, with 23 bases between the two germline ends. The CDR3 is CASSLGIGESTIEYNEQFF. CDR3 DNA sequence: TGCGCCAGCAGCTTGGGGATCGGGGAGTCAACGATCGAGTACAATGAGCAGTTCTTC.

As concerns this clonotype: A much more abundant neighbour one base away suggests this may be a read error. This rearrangement joins TRBV3-1 to TRBJ2-7, with a possible D match to TRBD1 (6 bases). In germline, CDR1 is LGHDT, CDR2 YNNKEL (reference sequence). V lost 1 base, J lost 1 base, and 14 bases lay in between. The CDR3 contains 16 residues. CDR3 DNA: TGTGCCAGCAGCCAAGGGTATTCGGGGACATCCTACGAGCAGTACTTC. Translated, it gives CASSQGYSGTSYEQYF.

This clonotype was detected ten times or more. The rearrangement links TRBV6-1 to TRBJ1-1, with a tentative D call TRBD1 (6 bases). The CDR3 has 15 residues. Germline V gene lookup returns CDR1 MNHNS and CDR2 SASEGT. V was trimmed by 2 bases and J by 5 bases, leaving 15 bases between them. CDR3 in amino acids: CASSELVRGATEAFF. CDR3 sequence (DNA): TGTGCCAGCAGTGAATTGGTCAGGGGAGCGACTGAAGCTTTCTTT.

J is TRBJ1-2 and V is TRBV12-3 or TRBV12-4, with D unclear. Trimming left V 6 bases short and J 7 bases short, with 9 bases between. The length of the CDR3 is 11 residues. Written as DNA, the CDR3 is TGTGCCAGCAGAATGGTACTTGGCTACACCTTC. Translated, it gives CASRMVLGYTF.

The chain is built from TRBV5-5 and TRBJ2-7; 8 nucleotides agree with TRBD2. The CDR3 length is 14 residues. Looked up from germline, CDR1 is SGHKS and CDR2 is YYEKEE (reference sequence). J lost 5 bases, V lost 7 bases, and 11 bases had no gene match. CDR3 protein: CASHSGGRLNEQYF. The CDR3 DNA is TGTGCCAGCCATTCTGGCGGGAGGTTGAACGAGCAGTACTTC.

In this sample, this clonotype turned up many times. This sequence joins TRBV29-1 and TRBJ2-2, with 11 bases aligning to TRBD2. This CDR3 contains 15 residues. The V gene end was trimmed by 6 bases and the J gene end by 3 bases; junction bases not matched to a gene: 6. The germline CDR1 and CDR2 sequences are SQVTM and ANQGSEA. CDR3 nucleotides: TGCAGCGTCGGAACTAGCGGGAGTTACACCGGGGAGCTGTTTTTT. This gives the protein CSVGTSGSYTGELFF.

This clonotype was detected ten times or more. The chain couples TRBV7-9 to TRBJ2-1; D gene uncertain. Germline CDR1 is SEHNR and CDR2 is FQNEAQ (reference sequence). Trimming cost V 5 bases and J 5 bases, with 22 bases left between them. The CDR3 has 17 residues. CDR3 sequence: CASSKTFERFEDNEQFF. DNA of the CDR3: TGTGCCAGCAGCAAGACTTTTGAGAGATTCGAAGACAATGAGCAGTTCTTC.

This clonotype was seen only a few times. The chain joins TRBV18 to TRBJ2-7; D perhaps matches TRBD2 (5 bases). Germline V gene data show CDR1 as KGHSH and CDR2 as LQKENI. V lost 3 bases to trimming and J lost 4 bases, with 19 bases between them. The CDR3 has 16 amino acids. The CDR3 region is CASSPDLSAPGYEQYF. In DNA form, the CDR3 reads TGTGCCAGCTCACCGGATTTATCCGCCCCGGGATACGAGCAGTACTTC.

At least ten counts were recorded for this clonotype. This chain links TRBV7-9 with TRBJ2-4; unclear D gene. This CDR3 has 13 residues. The germline V gene encodes CDR1 SEHNR and CDR2 FQNEAQ (reference sequence). Trimming cost V 5 bases and J 0 bases, with 5 bases left between them. CDR3 in DNA: TGTGCCAGCAGCCCAATAGCCAAAAACATTCAGTACTTC. Translating it yields CASSPIAKNIQYF.

The table lists this clonotype with many counts. V is TRBV5-1 and J is TRBJ2-3; 10 positions match TRBD2. The CDR3 is 15 amino acids. The ends lost 5 bases at V and 3 bases at J; junction bases unmatched: 6. In germline, CDR1 is SGHRS, CDR2 YFSETQ. CDR3 nucleotides: TGCGCCAGCAGATACGCTAGCGGGAGTACAGATACGCAGTATTTT. Amino acid sequence: CASRYASGSTDTQYF.

The V call is TRBV20-1, the J call TRBJ2-2, with no clear D. Germline lookup yields CDR1 DFQATT and CDR2 SNEGSKA (reference sequence). V was pared by 5 bases and J by 4 bases, with 11 bases between. This CDR3 is built from 13 residues. CDR3 residues: CSARGRRTGELFF. In DNA, the CDR3 is TGCAGTGCTCGAGGACGGCGCACCGGGGAGCTGTTTTTT.

This clonotype was counted at least ten times. The CDR3 spells CSARFVGADSSYNSPLHF. The CDR3 region has the DNA TGCAGTGCTAGATTTGTTGGGGCAGACAGCTCCTATAATTCACCCCTCCACTTT. This chain connects TRBV20-1 to TRBJ1-6, with TRBD1 as a possible D gene (5 bases). The V and J ends lost 2 bases and 0 bases respectively, with 17 bases between them. This CDR3 comprises 18 residues. Germline CDR1 and CDR2: DFQATT and SNEGSKA (reference sequence).

This clonotype was detected many times. J is TRBJ2-7 and V is TRBV7-2; TRBD2 matches 13 bases. With V trimmed by 4 bases and J by 3 bases, 3 bases remained unmatched. The CDR3 contains 15 residues. Germline CDR1 reads SGHTA; CDR2 reads FQGNSA. In DNA, the CDR3 is TGTGCCAGCAGCTACTGGACTAGCGGGAGCTACGAGCAGTACTTC. As protein: CASSYWTSGSYEQYF.

This clonotype occurred many times. CDR3 region: CSAGTRTNTEAFF. The CDR3 DNA reads as TGCAGTGCCGGGACACGGACGAACACTGAAGCTTTCTTT. The rearrangement uses TRBV20-1 and TRBJ1-1, with D possibly being TRBD1 (6 bases). CDR1 and CDR2 (germline): DFQATT, SNEGSKA (reference sequence). The CDR3 is 13 residues long. Between the trimmed V and J ends, which lost 6 bases and 1 base, there was a span of 12 bases.

This clonotype was counted at least ten times. V usage is TRBV20-1 and J usage is TRBJ2-3, with TRBD2 identical over 11 bases. The J segment lost 4 bases and the V segment lost 3 bases, leaving 9 bases of the junction unmatched. The CDR3 spans 16 residues. Germline V gene data show CDR1 as DFQATT and CDR2 as SNEGSKA (reference sequence). CDR3 residues: CSASDPLAGVSDTQYF. CDR3 nucleotide sequence: TGCAGTGCTAGTGACCCACTAGCGGGAGTATCAGATACGCAGTATTTT.

The rearrangement uses TRBV29-1 and TRBJ1-1, with 10 bases that match TRBD1. CDR3 length: 15 amino acids. Germline lookup yields CDR1 SQVTM and CDR2 ANQGSEA. Unmatched junction bases numbered 10, after V lost 6 bases and J lost 3 bases. CDR3 sequence (DNA): TGCAGCGTAGTTGGGACAGGGGACCGACACACTGAAGCTTTCTTT. It specifies CSVVGTGDRHTEAFF.

At least ten counts were recorded for this clonotype. CDR3 coding DNA: TGTGCCAGCAGCCAGGGGTTAGATACGCAGTATTTT. Its translation: CASSQGLDTQYF. The V call is TRBV6-5, the J call TRBJ2-3; D may be TRBD1 (6 bases). Germline values: CDR1 MNHEY, CDR2 SVGAGI. The CDR3 sequence is 12 residues long. Trimming removed 6 bases from V and 5 bases from J, with 9 bases in between.

This clonotype was detected a few times. This chain connects TRBV7-2 to TRBJ2-3; the match to TRBD2 covers 9 bases. Germline V gives CDR1 SGHTA, CDR2 FQGNSA. V trimming: 5 bases; J trimming: 2 bases; junction bases outside the gene matches: 5. The CDR3 is made up of 15 amino acids. The CDR3 region has the DNA TGTGCCAGCAGCCCTAGCGGGGCCCTCACAGATACGCAGTATTTT. Amino acids: CASSPSGALTDTQYF. Full variable domain (remainder filled in from reference TRBV7-2 and TRBJ2-3): GAGVSQSPSNKVTEKGKDVELRCDPISGHTALYWYRQSLGQGLEFLIYFQGNSAPDKSGLPSDRFSAERTGGSVSTLTIQRTQQEDSAVYLCASSPSGALTDTQYFGPGTRLTVL.

Comments on this clonotype: With a much larger clone just one base away, this may be a read error. V is TRBV29-1 and J is TRBJ2-1, with a possible D match to TRBD2 (5 bases). V gave up 6 bases and J gave up 8 bases, with 17 bases separating them. Germline values: CDR1 SQVTM, CDR2 ANQGSEA. CDR3 length: 13 residues. This CDR3 is CSVSGIYDHEQFF. The CDR3 DNA reads TGCAGCGTATCCGGGATATATGATCATGAGCAGTTCTTC.

The CDR3 DNA reads as TGTGCCAGCAGGCCAAACCCTAGCGGGAGGTTGCCCGGGGAGCTGTTTTTT. As protein: CASRPNPSGRLPGELFF. V and J are TRBV7-9 and TRBJ2-2, with 11 nucleotides matching TRBD2. After removal of 6 bases from V and 6 bases from J, the junction contained 12 bases not matched to a gene. CDR1 SEHNR and CDR2 FQNEAQ come from the germline V gene (reference sequence). The CDR3 consists of 17 residues.